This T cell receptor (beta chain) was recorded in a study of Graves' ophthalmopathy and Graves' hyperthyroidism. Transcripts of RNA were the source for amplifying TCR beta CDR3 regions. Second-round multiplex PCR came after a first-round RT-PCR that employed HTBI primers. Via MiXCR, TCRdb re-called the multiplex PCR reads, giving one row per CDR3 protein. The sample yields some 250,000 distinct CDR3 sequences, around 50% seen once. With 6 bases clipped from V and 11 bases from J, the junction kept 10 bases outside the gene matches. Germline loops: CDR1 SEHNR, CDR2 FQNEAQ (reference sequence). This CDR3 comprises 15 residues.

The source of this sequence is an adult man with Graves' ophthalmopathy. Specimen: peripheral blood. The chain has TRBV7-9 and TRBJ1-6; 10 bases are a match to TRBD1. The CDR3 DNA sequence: TGTGCCAGCAGGCCCGGGACAGGGGCGCATACACCCCTCCACTTT. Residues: CASRPGTGAHTPLHF.